These 26 T cell receptor beta chains were sequenced from one sample in a study of cytomegalovirus exposure and HLA in healthy donors. Primers included in the PCR were 60 Vbeta and 13 Jbeta primers. Method: immunoSEQ multiplex PCR; TCRdb's copy keeps in-frame clones and lacks some. There are about 140,000 clones in the sample; 75% to 90% occur only once, and under 3.5% lies in the top ten. The sample taken for sequencing was PBMCs. All receptors come from a woman in her twenties or thirties in good health and CMV-seronegative.

The V call is TRBV2, the J call TRBJ1-6, with D hard to call. The V end was cut by 6 bases, the J end by 9 bases, with 21 bases between. Germline V gene data show CDR1 as SNHLY and CDR2 as FYNNEI. The CDR3 is made up of 16 amino acids. Here the CDR3 reads CASRDHPGGRGSPLHF. DNA of the CDR3: TGTGCCAGCAGAGACCATCCAGGAGGGAGAGGTTCACCCCTCCACTTT.

The chain employs TRBV2 and TRBJ1-2, with unresolved D. Germline lookup yields CDR1 SNHLY and CDR2 FYNNEI. The length of the CDR3 is 13 residues. Trimming cost V 0 bases and J 7 bases, with 9 bases left between them. The CDR3 coding sequence is TGTGCCAGCAGTGAAGCGCGAGTCCGTGGCTACACCTTC. This codes for CASSEARVRGYTF.

This chain links TRBV2 with TRBJ1-6; TRBD1 matches 7 bases. V was pared by 0 bases and J by 10 bases, with 12 bases of the junction left unmatched. Germline lookup yields CDR1 SNHLY and CDR2 FYNNEI. The CDR3 spans 17 residues. The CDR3 DNA reads as TGTGCCAGCAGTGAAGCTCGGTATAAGGACAGGAAGTCACCCCTCCACTTT. Protein sequence: CASSEARYKDRKSPLHF.

V usage is TRBV7-8 and J usage is TRBJ2-1, with 7 bases fitting TRBD2. The CDR3 contains 16 residues. V was clipped by 1 base and J by 4 bases; unmatched bases: 7. CDR1 SGHVS and CDR2 FQNEAQ come from the germline V gene. The CDR3 nucleotides are TGTGCCAGCAGCTTAGTGGGCGCGGGGGAGTACAATGAGCAGTTCTTC. Amino acids: CASSLVGAGEYNEQFF.

This chain connects TRBV15 to TRBJ2-7, with 9 bases aligning to TRBD2. V gave up 0 bases and J gave up 4 bases; unmatched junction bases: 7. This CDR3 has 16 amino acids. Germline V gives CDR1 LNHNV, CDR2 YYDKDF (reference sequence). The CDR3 spells CATSRDFGLAIYEQYF. The CDR3 DNA reads as TGTGCCACCAGCAGAGATTTCGGACTAGCGATTTACGAGCAGTACTTC.

The genes are TRBV7-2 and TRBJ2-1; TRBD2 matches at 11 bases. Germline loops: CDR1 SGHTA, CDR2 FQGNSA. The CDR3 has 15 amino acids. V dropped 6 bases and J dropped 4; count of bases not matched to a gene: 5. CDR3 in amino acids: CASRNGLAGYNEQFF. CDR3 DNA: TGTGCCAGCAGAAATGGACTAGCGGGTTACAATGAGCAGTTCTTC.

The chain couples TRBV4-1 to TRBJ2-5; TRBD2 agrees at 8 bases. V was pared by 1 base and J by 1 base, with 11 bases of the junction left unmatched. CDR1 and CDR2 from the germline V gene are MGHRA and YSYEKL. The CDR3 totals 18 residues. The CDR3 region is CASSQVSGRKRAQETQYF. The CDR3, as DNA: TGCGCCAGCAGCCAAGTGAGCGGGAGAAAGAGGGCCCAAGAGACCCAGTACTTC.

V gene TRBV7-9 combines with J gene TRBJ2-1; 8 nucleotides agree with TRBD2. Germline V gives CDR1 SEHNR, CDR2 FQNEAQ (reference sequence). V was pared by 5 bases and J by 7 bases, with 16 bases of the junction left unmatched. This CDR3 is built from 17 residues. In DNA form, the CDR3 reads TGTGCCAGCAGCAGTAGCGGGGAGGGCTTGAAGTGGAATGAGCAGTTCTTC. Translation gives CASSSSGEGLKWNEQFF.

This clone has just one count. This chain joins TRBV4-3 and TRBJ2-2; D perhaps matches TRBD1 (5 bases). The ends were cut back, 0 bases at V and 3 bases at J, with 11 bases in the middle. This CDR3 region has 16 residues. CDR1 is LGHNA, CDR2 YSLEER, per germline. CDR3 nucleotide sequence: TGCGCCAGCAGCCAAGAATTTCGACAGTACACCGGGGAGCTGTTTTTT. Residues: CASSQEFRQYTGELFF.

The CDR3 DNA follows: TGTGCCAGCAGCGTCAGAGCGACGAACACCGGGGAGCTGTTTTTT. Protein: CASSVRATNTGELFF. This rearrangement joins TRBV9 to TRBJ2-2; D ambiguous. The CDR3 is 15 residues long. Germline V CDR1 and CDR2: SGDLS, YYNGEE. Trimming took 2 bases from V and 0 from J, leaving 8 bases between them.

V and J are TRBV5-1 and TRBJ2-7, with 12 positions matching TRBD1. CDR1 SGHRS and CDR2 YFSETQ come from the germline V gene. The CDR3 has 15 amino acids. J lost 2 bases, V lost 4 bases, and 4 bases had no gene match. The CDR3 sequence is CASSAGTGGPYEQYF. In DNA form, the CDR3 reads TGCGCCAGCAGCGCCGGGACAGGGGGCCCCTACGAGCAGTACTTC.

The V gene is TRBV30, the J gene TRBJ2-7; D possibly corresponds to TRBD1 (5 bases). The CDR3 has 12 amino acids. Trimming left V 1 base short and J 1 base short, with 5 bases between. Germline-derived CDR1 and CDR2 are GTSNPN and SVGIG (reference sequence). CDR3 in amino acids: CAWSEGSYEQYF. Here the CDR3 DNA reads TGTGCCTGGAGTGAGGGGTCCTACGAGCAGTACTTC.

V gene TRBV19 combines with J gene TRBJ2-5, with D perhaps TRBD2 (5 bases). Germline-derived CDR1 and CDR2 are LNHDA and SQIVND (reference sequence). The CDR3 has 14 residues. The ends were cut back, 2 bases at V and 5 bases at J, with 12 bases in the middle. DNA of the CDR3: TGTGCCAGTAGTATACGGTCCGGCGGGGAGACCCAGTACTTC. Its protein is CASSIRSGGETQYF.

This clone has only one observation. The chain carries TRBV7-9 and TRBJ2-2, with a weak D call TRBD2 (5 bases). The CDR3 has 15 amino acids. Deletions cut 7 bases from V and 2 bases from J, with 14 bases between. Germline V gives CDR1 SEHNR, CDR2 FQNEAQ (reference sequence). The CDR3 sequence: CASIRSGGNTGELFF. The CDR3, as DNA: TGTGCCAGCATCCGCTCCGGAGGTAACACCGGGGAGCTGTTTTTT. Drawing the rest from reference TRBV7-9 and TRBJ2-2, the complete variable domain is DTGVSQNPRHKITKRGQNVTFRCDPISEHNRLYWYRQTLGQGPEFLTYFQNEAQLEKSRLLSDRFSAERPKGSFSTLEIQRTEQGDSAMYLCASIRSGGNTGELFFGEGSRLTVL.

The chain is built from TRBV23-1 and TRBJ2-3; 12 bases agree with TRBD2. TRBV23-1 is an ORF, and what it does is uncertain. J lost 7 bases, V lost 3 bases, and 8 bases had no gene match. This CDR3 comprises 16 residues. CDR3 nucleotide sequence: TGCGCCAGCAGTCATGGGGCTAGCGGGGGGGGTTATACGCAGTATTTT. It translates to CASSHGASGGGYTQYF.

The chain combines TRBV9 with TRBJ2-5; TRBD2 matches 8 bases. The J segment lost 4 bases and the V segment lost 3 bases, leaving 11 bases of the junction unmatched. Germline lookup yields CDR1 SGDLS and CDR2 YYNGEE. The CDR3 length is 16 residues. The CDR3 loop reads CASSAGRLALGETQYF. The CDR3 nucleotides are TGTGCCAGCAGCGCTGGCCGACTAGCGTTAGGAGAGACCCAGTACTTC.

V gene TRBV28 combines with J gene TRBJ2-5; TRBD1 matches 8 bases. From germline, CDR1 is MDHEN and CDR2 SYDVKM. With V trimmed by 5 bases and J by 4 bases, 6 bases remained unmatched. The CDR3 totals 14 residues. The CDR3 DNA follows: TGTGCCAGCAGTCCTGACAGGGGCGCAGAGACCCAGTACTTC. It is translated as CASSPDRGAETQYF. The full variable domain, in which reference TRBV28 and TRBJ2-5 provide the parts outside the CDR3, is DVKVTQSSRYLVKRTGEKVFLECVQDMDHENMFWYRQDPGLGLRLIYFSYDVKMKEKGDIPEGYSVSREKKERFSLILESASTNQTSMYLCASSPDRGAETQYFGPGTRLLVL.

The chain combines TRBV2 with TRBJ2-3, with 7 positions matching TRBD2. This CDR3 region has 15 residues. V shed 4 bases, J shed 0 bases, and the junction held 4 bases outside the gene matches. The germline CDR1 and CDR2 sequences are SNHLY and FYNNEI. CDR3 sequence (DNA): TGTGCCAGCAGTGGGCTAGCGGTGAGCACAGATACGCAGTATTTT. It codes for CASSGLAVSTDTQYF.

The gene calls are TRBV30 and TRBJ1-5; TRBD1 agrees at 8 bases. Germline V gives CDR1 GTSNPN, CDR2 SVGIG (reference sequence). Germline trimming cut 3 bases from V and 7 bases from J; bases unmatched to any gene: 11. The CDR3 totals 15 residues. CDR3: CAWSPVGQGYQPQHF. CDR3 coding DNA: TGTGCCTGGAGCCCCGTCGGACAGGGATACCAGCCCCAGCATTTT.

The CDR3 here is CASSDRAHYEQYF. Here the CDR3 DNA reads TGTGCCAGTTCCGACAGGGCCCACTACGAGCAGTACTTC. The J gene is TRBJ2-5, the V gene TRBV19; 7 nucleotides agree with TRBD1. The better agreement between TRBJ2-7 and the DNA end casts doubt on the J call. The CDR3 contains 13 residues. Germline lookup yields CDR1 LNHDA and CDR2 SQIVND (reference sequence).

V is TRBV2 and J is TRBJ1-5; 12 bases are a match to TRBD1. Losses at the gene ends were 4 bases for V and 1 base for J; bases not matched to a gene: 5. Germline V gene lookup returns CDR1 SNHLY and CDR2 FYNNEI. The CDR3 spans 17 residues. DNA for the CDR3: TGTGCCAGCAGTGTCGGGACAGGGGGCCTGAGCAATCAGCCCCAGCATTTT. Protein: CASSVGTGGLSNQPQHF.

This clone has only a few counts. The chain uses TRBV10-2 and TRBJ1-2, with D hard to call. The CDR3 is 14 residues long. Germline V gives CDR1 WSHSY, CDR2 SAAADI. Trimming pared 7 bases from V and 4 bases from J, leaving 16 bases between. CDR3 sequence reads: CASNGVGSVYGYTF. As DNA, the CDR3 is TGCGCCAGCAACGGAGTTGGGAGTGTCTATGGCTACACCTTC.

The rearrangement joins TRBV4-1 to TRBJ2-5; 12 bases align to TRBD2. CDR1 is MGHRA and CDR2 is YSYEKL in the germline V gene. Losses at the gene ends were 1 base for V and 2 bases for J; bases not matched to a gene: 5. The CDR3 is made up of 17 amino acids. In DNA form, the CDR3 reads TGCGCCAGCAGCCAAGGGCGGACTAGCGGGGATCAAGAGACCCAGTACTTC. It codes for CASSQGRTSGDQETQYF.

The chain combines TRBV27 with TRBJ1-5, with D possibly matching TRBD1 (5 bases). CDR3 length: 17 amino acids. V lost 2 bases and J lost 2, with 16 bases in between. Per the germline V gene, CDR1 is MNHEY and CDR2 is SMNVEV (reference sequence). The CDR3 region has the DNA TGTGCCAGCAGTTTACGACGGGGGGGGGTGGGCAATCAGCCCCAGCATTTT. This encodes CASSLRRGGVGNQPQHF.

J is TRBJ1-1 and V is TRBV19; a possible D gene is TRBD1 (5 bases). The CDR3 runs 16 residues. Trimming pared 7 bases from V and 1 base from J, leaving 19 bases between. Germline CDR1 reads LNHDA; CDR2 reads SQIVND (reference sequence). The CDR3 bases are TGTGCCAGTATCGAAGGCTCAGGGAAAGGGAACACTGAAGCTTTCTTT. Amino acid sequence: CASIEGSGKGNTEAFF.

The gene calls are TRBV9 and TRBJ2-5, with a tentative D call TRBD2 (7 bases). The CDR3 runs 16 residues. Germline CDR1 reads SGDLS; CDR2 reads YYNGEE. V gave up 0 bases and J gave up 0 bases, with 12 bases separating them. In DNA form, the CDR3 reads TGTGCCAGCAGCGTAGCGGGGGGCAGGCACCAAGAGACCCAGTACTTC. Its translation: CASSVAGGRHQETQYF. Combining the CDR3 with reference TRBV9 and TRBJ2-5 gives the whole variable domain DSGVTQTPKHLITATGQRVTLRCSPRSGDLSVYWYQQSLDQGLQFLIQYYNGEERAKGNILERFSAQQFPDLHSELNLSSLELGDSALYFCASSVAGGRHQETQYFGPGTRLLVL.